A selection of T cell receptor beta chains follows, all from one sample in a study of blood T cell repertoires in COVID-19. Here immunoSEQ multiplex PCR was the method, and the copy in TCRdb shows in-frame clones only, minus some. This sample has 120,000 to 150,000 clones; around 87% occur once, and the top ten carry around 6.3%. The sample taken for sequencing was peripheral blood. Receptors originate from a man at least 80 years old with acute or convalescent COVID-19. Both conserved end residues are part of each CDR3. D genes are given only for firm matches. Clone size is stated in some rows and not others, as once, few, many or a class when expanded.

clone size: .; D gene: TRBD2; J gene: TRBJ2-1; V gene: TRBV6-2/TRBV6-3; CDR3 DNA: TGTGCCAGCAGTTACGATGGCGGGAGTTCTTACAATGAGCAGTTCTTC; CDR3 protein: CASSYDGGSSYNEQFF
clone size: .; D gene: .; J gene: TRBJ2-3; V gene: TRBV28; CDR3 DNA: TGTGCCAGCAGTTTCAGCAGGGTTGAGAGTACGCAGTATTTT; CDR3 protein: CASSFSRVESTQYF
clone size: .; D gene: .; J gene: TRBJ1-4; V gene: TRBV15; CDR3 DNA: TGTGCCACCAGCAGAGGGCAGGCCCGGTTGGTTAATGAAAAACTGTTTTTT; CDR3 protein: CATSRGQARLVNEKLFF
clone size: .; D gene: TRBD1; J gene: TRBJ1-6; V gene: TRBV28; CDR3 DNA: TGTGCCAGCAGGCCAGACAGGGTATCACCCCTCCACTTT; CDR3 protein: CASRPDRVSPLHF
clone size: .; D gene: .; J gene: TRBJ2-7; V gene: TRBV5-6; CDR3 DNA: TGTGCCAGCAGCTCCAGGGGACATGGGGCCGAGCAGTACTTC; CDR3 protein: CASSSRGHGAEQYF
clone size: .; D gene: TRBD1; J gene: TRBJ2-6; V gene: TRBV30; CDR3 DNA: TGTGCCTGGAGTCCCCAGACAGGGACTGGGGCCAACGTCCTGACTTTC; CDR3 protein: CAWSPQTGTGANVLTF
clone size: .; D gene: .; J gene: TRBJ1-3; V gene: TRBV7-8; CDR3 DNA: TGTGCCAGCAGCCGAACCGCGCTAATCTCTGGAAACACCATATATTTT; CDR3 protein: CASSRTALISGNTIYF
clone size: .; D gene: TRBD1; J gene: TRBJ1-1; V gene: TRBV9; CDR3 DNA: TGTGCCAGCAGCGTAGGAGGGACAGCGAACACTGAAGCTTTCTTT; CDR3 protein: CASSVGGTANTEAFF
clone size: .; D gene: TRBD2; J gene: TRBJ2-2; V gene: TRBV25-1; CDR3 DNA: TGTGCCAGCAGTAGAAGCGGGAAAACCGGGGAGCTGTTTTTT; CDR3 protein: CASSRSGKTGELFF
clone size: .; D gene: .; J gene: TRBJ2-7; V gene: TRBV6-5; CDR3 DNA: TGTGCCAGCAGTTACGACAAAGCCTACGAGCAGTACTTC; CDR3 protein: CASSYDKAYEQYF
clone size: .; D gene: .; J gene: TRBJ1-5; V gene: TRBV28; CDR3 DNA: TGTGCCAGCAGTTTAGCGGATTTTACGCAGCCCCAGCATTTT; CDR3 protein: CASSLADFTQPQHF
clone size: .; D gene: .; J gene: TRBJ1-1; V gene: TRBV7-2; CDR3 DNA: TGTGCCAGCAGCTTACACTACACACCGAACACTGAAGCTTTCTTT; CDR3 protein: CASSLHYTPNTEAFF
clone size: .; D gene: .; J gene: TRBJ1-2; V gene: TRBV7-9; CDR3 DNA: TGTGCCAGCAGCTTAGAGGGGCTGCACTATGGCTACACCTTC; CDR3 protein: CASSLEGLHYGYTF
clone size: .; D gene: .; J gene: TRBJ1-1; V gene: TRBV19; CDR3 DNA: TGTGCCAGTAGTATAAACAGGACCACTGAAGCTTTCTTT; CDR3 protein: CASSINRTTEAFF
clone size: .; D gene: TRBD1; J gene: TRBJ1-5; V gene: TRBV7-8; CDR3 DNA: TGTGCCAGCAGCCCCGACAGGGCCAATCAGCCCCAGCATTTT; CDR3 protein: CASSPDRANQPQHF
clone size: .; D gene: TRBD2; J gene: TRBJ2-1; V gene: TRBV10-3; CDR3 DNA: TGTGCCATCAGTCGGAGCCCCGGGACTACGCCTACGGATGAGCAGTTCTTC; CDR3 protein: CAISRSPGTTPTDEQFF
clone size: .; D gene: TRBD2; J gene: TRBJ2-5; V gene: TRBV19; CDR3 DNA: TGTGCCAGTAGTCCCCTGAGGAGCGGGGCCCGAGGGACCCAGTACTTC; CDR3 protein: CASSPLRSGARGTQYF
clone size: .; D gene: .; J gene: TRBJ1-4; V gene: TRBV7-9; CDR3 DNA: TGTGCCAGCAGCTTAAGGGGGGGAGAGGAAAAACTGTTTTTT; CDR3 protein: CASSLRGGEEKLFF
clone size: once; D gene: .; J gene: TRBJ2-3; V gene: TRBV5-4; CDR3 DNA: TGTGCCAGCAGTTGGGCGGGGTCAGATACGCAGTATTTT; CDR3 protein: CASSWAGSDTQYF
clone size: .; D gene: TRBD1; J gene: TRBJ2-3; V gene: TRBV27; CDR3 DNA: TGTGCCAGCAGTTTAGGGGACAGGGCGTCTGATACGCAGTATTTT; CDR3 protein: CASSLGDRASDTQYF
clone size: .; D gene: TRBD1; J gene: TRBJ1-1; V gene: TRBV2; CDR3 DNA: TGTGCCAGCAGTCAGGGGGCGCGGAACACTGAAGCTTTCTTT; CDR3 protein: CASSQGARNTEAFF
clone size: .; D gene: .; J gene: TRBJ2-7; V gene: TRBV30; CDR3 DNA: TGTGCCTGGAGTCGCTGGAGCTCCTACGAGCAGTACTTC; CDR3 protein: CAWSRWSSYEQYF